The entry that follows covers one T cell receptor beta chain sequence. The data derive from a study of blood T cell repertoires in COVID-19. Profiled with immunoSEQ multiplex PCR; TCRdb holds only in-frame clones, not every one. In the table there are fewer than 110,000 clones, 89% of which are singletons. The CDR3 is made up of 15 amino acids. Trimming took 6 bases from V and 9 from J; bases not matched to a gene: 14. Looked up from germline, CDR1 is MRHNA and CDR2 is SNTAGT. The rearrangement uses TRBV6-4 and TRBJ2-1, with 7 bases fitting TRBD1. Material for sequencing was peripheral blood. The clonotype was recovered from a man in his forties or fifties with active or convalescent COVID-19. CDR3 sequence: CASSAGLQGYGEQFF. CDR3 in DNA: TGTGCCAGCAGCGCCGGTCTACAGGGGTACGGTGAGCAGTTCTTC.